The 10 T cell receptor beta chains given below trace back to one sample, sequenced in a study of T cell responses to AZD1222 COVID-19 vaccine. Using immunoSEQ multiplex PCR, the repertoire was profiled, and TCRdb retains in-frame clones only, with some absent. The data show roughly 200,000 clones, around 94% seen once. The material sequenced was peripheral blood, taken 28 days after the second dose of the MenACWY control vaccine. The receptors here all came from an adult who received the MenACWY meningococcal vaccine as a control.

A note on this clone: Other nucleotide sequences in the sample specify the same CDR3. In DNA, the CDR3 is TGTGCCAGCAGTACAGGGGGCACTGAAGCTTTCTTT. Translating gives CASSTGGTEAFF. V usage is TRBV6-5 and J usage is TRBJ1-1; the match to TRBD1 covers 8 bases. After removal of 5 bases from V and 4 bases from J, the junction contained 0 bases not matched to a gene. The CDR3 is made up of 12 amino acids. Germline CDR1 and CDR2: MNHEY and SVGAGI.

This clone has just one count. The chain recombines TRBV7-2 with TRBJ2-1, with D tentatively TRBD2 (7 bases). The CDR3 loop spans 15 amino acids. With 5 bases removed from V and 3 bases from J, the gap between germline ends came to 14 bases. Looked up from germline, CDR1 is SGHTA and CDR2 is FQGNSA. The CDR3 protein is CASSAYGGLYNEQFF. The CDR3 coding sequence is TGTGCCAGCAGCGCCTACGGGGGGCTCTACAATGAGCAGTTCTTC.

This chain uses TRBV28 with TRBJ1-5; D is unclear. The CDR3 extends over 15 amino acids. CDR1 is MDHEN, CDR2 SYDVKM, per germline. The ends were cut back, 2 bases at V and 1 base at J, with 9 bases in the middle. CDR3 residues: CASSLLTLSNQPQHF. CDR3 nucleotides: TGTGCCAGCAGTTTACTGACCTTGAGCAATCAGCCCCAGCATTTT.

The chain recombines TRBV7-9 with TRBJ1-2; no definite D call. CDR3 length: 12 residues. The germline V gene has CDR1 SEHNR and CDR2 FQNEAQ (reference sequence). V lost 5 bases and J lost 6, with 10 bases in between. The chain's CDR3 is CASSLRPDGYTF. The CDR3 coding sequence is TGTGCCAGCAGCCTCCGCCCGGATGGCTACACCTTC.

The chain joins TRBV5-6 to TRBJ1-1; possible D gene TRBD1, 5 bases. Trimming took off 1 base at V and 2 bases at J, with 9 bases between the two ends. Germline CDR1 is SGHDT and CDR2 is YYEEEE. The CDR3 has 14 amino acids. Here the CDR3 DNA reads TGTGCCAGCAGCTTGTTGGACAAAAACACTGAAGCTTTCTTT. It is translated as CASSLLDKNTEAFF.

This rearrangement joins TRBV30 to TRBJ1-4; D not certain. The length of the CDR3 is 13 residues. Germline CDR1 GTSNPN, CDR2 SVGIG (reference sequence). V lost 0 bases and J lost 5, with 7 bases in between. The CDR3 DNA reads TGTGCCTGGAGTGTACAATTCAATGAAAAACTGTTTTTT. Protein: CAWSVQFNEKLFF.

The chain uses TRBV28 and TRBJ2-2, with D possibly called TRBD1 or TRBD2 (5 bases each). The CDR3 extends over 15 amino acids. Trimming removed 6 bases at V and 2 bases at J, with 13 bases between. The V gene's germline CDR1 is MDHEN and CDR2 SYDVKM. The CDR3 DNA reads as TGTGCCAGCAGCGGGGACCGCTCAAACACCGGGGAGCTGTTTTTT. The encoded protein is CASSGDRSNTGELFF.

This chain connects TRBV4-2 to TRBJ2-3; a weak D match, TRBD2 (5 bases). Deletions cut 1 base from V and 4 bases from J, with 9 bases between. This CDR3 has 14 residues. CDR1 is LGHNA, CDR2 YNFKEQ, per germline. The CDR3 region is CASSQGGGADTQYF. For the CDR3, the DNA is TGTGCCAGCAGCCAAGGAGGAGGCGCAGATACGCAGTATTTT.

The V and J genes are TRBV12-3 or TRBV12-4 and TRBJ1-1; D call uncertain. V dropped 6 bases and J dropped 1 base, with 9 bases sitting between them. The CDR3 contains 13 residues. In DNA, the CDR3 is TGTGCCAGCAGCCCATTCAAGAACACTGAAGCTTTCTTT. It codes for CASSPFKNTEAFF.

The chain joins TRBV4-1 to TRBJ2-1; 12 positions match TRBD2. V dropped 1 base and J dropped 8; count of bases not matched to a gene: 6. Germline-derived CDR1 and CDR2 are MGHRA and YSYEKL. The CDR3 length is 16 residues. CDR3 in DNA: TGCGCCAGCAGCCAAGTTGCTAGCGGGGGGGCAGATGAGCAGTTCTTC. The encoded protein is CASSQVASGGADEQFF.